Below are 30 T cell receptor beta chains sequenced from a single sample in a study of cytomegalovirus exposure and HLA in healthy donors. PCR was performed using 60 Vbeta and 13 Jbeta primers. Profiled with immunoSEQ multiplex PCR; TCRdb holds only in-frame clones, not every one. This sample contains about 140,000 clones. Sequenced sample: PBMCs. These receptors were collected from a young woman in good health and CMV-seronegative.

This chain joins TRBV14 and TRBJ2-3, with 7 positions matching TRBD2. V lost 2 bases and J lost 5; bases outside the gene matches: 13. CDR3 length: 17 amino acids. Per germline, CDR1 SGHDN and CDR2 FVKESK. CDR3 DNA sequence: TGTGCCAGCAGCCAAACTATTAGGGGACTACCCAGAGATACGCAGTATTTT. Amino acids: CASSQTIRGLPRDTQYF.

This chain joins TRBV10-3 and TRBJ2-3; TRBD2 matches at 7 bases. There are 16 residues in the CDR3. In germline, CDR1 is ENHRY, CDR2 SYGVKD. The junction had 7 bases not matched to a gene; V was cut back by 2 bases and J by 2 bases. In nucleotides, the CDR3 is TGTGCCATCAGTGAGCCAAGCGGGACGGCCACAGATACGCAGTATTTT. Translated: CAISEPSGTATDTQYF.

V and J are TRBV11-3 and TRBJ2-1, with D tentatively TRBD2 (5 bases). The germline V and J ends were trimmed by 8 bases and 9 bases, with 17 bases remaining between them. Germline V gene lookup returns CDR1 SGHNT and CDR2 YENEEA. The CDR3 is 13 residues long. CDR3 region: CASGTGSRSEQFF. DNA of the CDR3: TGTGCCAGCGGAACGGGATCAAGGTCTGAGCAGTTCTTC.

V is TRBV27 and J is TRBJ1-5, with a tentative D call TRBD1 (6 bases). Germline V gene sequence: CDR1 MNHEY, CDR2 SMNVEV (reference sequence). The CDR3 is 16 residues long. V was shortened by 2 bases and J by 1 base, with 12 bases between the two germline ends. The CDR3 here is CASSLIGGGSNQPQHF. CDR3 coding DNA: TGTGCCAGCAGTTTAATAGGGGGGGGGAGCAATCAGCCCCAGCATTTT.

The gene calls are TRBV7-6 and TRBJ2-2, with 12 bases aligning to TRBD2. V dropped 5 bases and J dropped 5; count of bases not matched to a gene: 3. The CDR3 spans 15 residues. CDR1 and CDR2 from the germline V gene are SGHVS and FNYEAQ. The CDR3 DNA reads TGTGCCAGCAGCCTCACTAGCGGGGGGACCGGGGAGCTGTTTTTT. It translates to CASSLTSGGTGELFF.

The chain has TRBV19 and TRBJ1-5, with D possibly being TRBD1 (6 bases). Germline V lookup: CDR1 LNHDA, CDR2 SQIVND (reference sequence). The CDR3 length is 16 residues. The V and J ends lost 4 bases and 4 bases respectively, with 17 bases between them. The CDR3 sequence: CASSKGGHPENQPQHF. CDR3 coding DNA: TGTGCCAGTAGTAAAGGGGGACACCCAGAGAATCAGCCCCAGCATTTT.

The V and J genes are TRBV5-1 and TRBJ2-1, with 13 bases fitting TRBD2. This CDR3 has 15 residues. In germline, CDR1 is SGHRS, CDR2 YFSETQ. Trimming cost V 6 bases and J 8 bases; bases outside gene matches: 8. The chain's CDR3 is CASIPGLAGVDEQFF. CDR3 nucleotides: TGCGCCAGCATCCCCGGACTAGCGGGAGTAGATGAGCAGTTCTTC.

The rearrangement uses TRBV19 and TRBJ2-2; TRBD2 agrees at 7 bases. V lost 3 bases, J lost 0 bases, and 4 bases stayed unmatched. This CDR3 has 16 amino acids. Per the germline V gene, CDR1 is LNHDA and CDR2 is SQIVND (reference sequence). CDR3 sequence (DNA): TGTGCCAGTAGTATGGGAGGGCCCTCGAACACCGGGGAGCTGTTTTTT. This codes for CASSMGGPSNTGELFF.

The CDR3 spells CASSYSIDRETQYF. DNA for the CDR3: TGTGCCAGCAGTTACTCGATAGATCGGGAGACCCAGTACTTC. The V and J genes are TRBV6-7 and TRBJ2-5; D not resolved. TRBV6-7 has ORF status, its function being uncertain. V lost 0 bases and J lost 5, with 10 bases in between. The CDR3 runs 14 residues.

The chain has TRBV27 and TRBJ1-1; D is uncertain. The CDR3 runs 14 residues. Trimming shortened V by 6 bases and J by 3 bases, and 14 bases separated the two germline ends. Germline values: CDR1 MNHEY, CDR2 SMNVEV (reference sequence). The CDR3 reads CASSLSVLDTEAFF. The CDR3 bases are TGTGCCAGCAGCTTAAGCGTATTAGACACTGAAGCTTTCTTT.

The rearrangement uses TRBV5-1 and TRBJ2-1; 13 nucleotides line up with TRBD2. The germline V gene encodes CDR1 SGHRS and CDR2 YFSETQ. The V gene end was trimmed by 1 base and the J gene end by 8 bases; junction bases not matched to a gene: 6. The length of the CDR3 is 16 residues. CDR3 DNA sequence: TGCGCCAGCAGCTTGAGTGGACTAGCGGGAGATTATGAGCAGTTCTTC. Translating it yields CASSLSGLAGDYEQFF.

The chain uses TRBV4-1 and TRBJ1-2; D is possibly TRBD1 (5 bases). V was clipped by 1 base and J by 13 bases, with 16 bases between them. CDR3 length: 13 residues. Germline CDR1 MGHRA, CDR2 YSYEKL. The CDR3 region is CASSQASGYGLTF. The CDR3 bases are TGCGCCAGCAGCCAAGCTTCAGGGTACGGTCTCACCTTC.

The chain uses TRBV5-6 and TRBJ1-2; 8 bases match TRBD1. Germline V gene sequence: CDR1 SGHDT, CDR2 YYEEEE. J was trimmed by 14 bases and V by 4 bases; bases with no gene match: 7. The CDR3 has 11 residues. The chain's CDR3 is CASSVDRVPTF. The CDR3 nucleotides are TGTGCCAGCAGCGTGGACAGGGTACCTACCTTC.

The chain couples TRBV5-6 to TRBJ2-3; D not resolved. This CDR3 is built from 14 residues. The germline V and J ends were trimmed by 2 bases and 7 bases, with 14 bases remaining between them. Germline loops: CDR1 SGHDT, CDR2 YYEEEE. CDR3 sequence reads: CASSLGLKEYTQYF. CDR3 nucleotide sequence: TGTGCCAGCAGCTTAGGATTGAAGGAGTATACGCAGTATTTT.

This chain joins TRBV11-2 and TRBJ2-1, with TRBD2 as a possible D gene (6 bases). This CDR3 contains 13 residues. CDR1 and CDR2 (germline): SGHAT, FQNNGV. V shed 5 bases and J shed 5 bases, with 10 bases lying between them. The CDR3 region is CASSRTTNNEQFF. In DNA, the CDR3 is TGTGCCAGCAGCAGGACTACGAACAATGAGCAGTTCTTC.

The V and J genes are TRBV18 and TRBJ2-6; D call uncertain. CDR1 is KGHSH, CDR2 LQKENI, per germline. Trimming took 2 bases from V and 1 from J, leaving 3 bases between them. The length of the CDR3 is 14 residues. The CDR3 coding sequence is TGTGCCAGCTCACCAGAGTCTGGGGCCAACGTCCTGACTTTC. Encoded protein: CASSPESGANVLTF.

This chain connects TRBV5-1 to TRBJ2-5; 9 bases match TRBD2. The germline gives CDR1 SGHRS, CDR2 YFSETQ. Trimming removed 5 bases from V and 2 bases from J; junction bases left unmatched: 4. CDR3 length: 14 amino acids. The CDR3 loop is CASSLAGRQETQYF. CDR3 in DNA: TGCGCCAGCAGTCTAGCGGGAAGACAAGAGACCCAGTACTTC.

The genes are TRBV7-2 and TRBJ1-1; D is ambiguous. V was pared by 5 bases and J by 0 bases, with 13 bases between. The CDR3 covers 15 residues. Germline CDR1 reads SGHTA; CDR2 reads FQGNSA. The CDR3 region is CASSLRSGMNTEAFF. The CDR3, as DNA: TGTGCCAGCAGCCTACGTAGCGGAATGAACACTGAAGCTTTCTTT.

This rearrangement joins TRBV7-2 to TRBJ2-1; D is unresolved. Germline CDR1 reads SGHTA; CDR2 reads FQGNSA. V was trimmed by 5 bases and J by 6 bases, leaving 11 bases between them. The CDR3 consists of 13 residues. In DNA form, the CDR3 reads TGTGCCAGCAGCCGGCGGTCGCCCAATGAGCAGTTCTTC. Protein product: CASSRRSPNEQFF.

The chain employs TRBV29-1 and TRBJ1-1; TRBD1 agrees at 10 bases. V was clipped by 7 bases and J by 5 bases; unmatched bases: 7. The CDR3 loop spans 13 amino acids. Per the germline V gene, CDR1 is SQVTM and CDR2 is ANQGSEA. Here the CDR3 reads CSAFRTGGTEAFF. The DNA of the CDR3 is TGCAGCGCGTTTCGGACAGGGGGAACTGAAGCTTTCTTT.

The chain uses TRBV15 and TRBJ2-3; 7 bases map to TRBD1. Trimming at V came to 4 bases and at J to 0 bases, leaving 4 bases not matched to a gene. The V gene's germline CDR1 is LNHNV and CDR2 YYDKDF (reference sequence). The CDR3 is made up of 15 amino acids. This CDR3 is CATSKGAPSTDTQYF. The CDR3 DNA reads TGTGCCACCAGCAAGGGGGCACCAAGCACAGATACGCAGTATTTT.

The V gene is TRBV25-1, the J gene TRBJ2-1, with D tentatively TRBD2 (6 bases). V was pared by 1 base and J by 0 bases, with 10 bases between. This CDR3 has 16 residues. CDR1 and CDR2 from the germline V gene are MGHDK and SYGVNS. The CDR3 here is CASSEFGGNSYNEQFF. The CDR3 region has the DNA TGTGCCAGCAGTGAATTTGGGGGGAACTCCTACAATGAGCAGTTCTTC. Supplemented by reference TRBV25-1 and TRBJ2-1, the full variable domain reads EADIYQTPRYLVIGTGKKITLECSQTMGHDKMYWYQQDPGMELHLIHYSYGVNSTEKGDLSSESTVSRIRTEHFPLTLESARPSHTSQYLCASSEFGGNSYNEQFFGPGTRLTVL.

J is TRBJ1-1 and V is TRBV5-1; D may be TRBD1 (6 bases). Germline V gives CDR1 SGHRS, CDR2 YFSETQ. The CDR3 contains 15 residues. V was shortened by 3 bases and J by 2 bases, with 14 bases between the two germline ends. Here the CDR3 DNA reads TGCGCCAGCAGCTCACAGGGTCCGGAAAACACTGAAGCTTTCTTT. This codes for CASSSQGPENTEAFF.

V and J are TRBV10-3 and TRBJ1-2; perhaps TRBD1 as D (5 bases). The V end was cut by 8 bases, the J end by 6 bases, with 19 bases between. Germline V gene lookup returns CDR1 ENHRY and CDR2 SYGVKD. The CDR3 consists of 14 residues. CDR3: CAIGTWGGGDGYTF. The CDR3 DNA reads as TGTGCCATCGGGACGTGGGGGGGAGGGGATGGCTACACCTTC.

The chain recombines TRBV28 with TRBJ2-2, with TRBD2 matching 7 bases. V shed 9 bases, J shed 0 bases, and the junction held 1 base outside the gene matches. The CDR3 loop spans 13 amino acids. Germline V gene data show CDR1 as MDHEN and CDR2 as SYDVKM. CDR3 residues: CASSGPNTGELFF. The CDR3 DNA reads as TGTGCCAGTAGCGGGCCGAACACCGGGGAGCTGTTTTTT.

This sequence joins TRBV7-6 and TRBJ2-7; 7 bases fit TRBD2. The CDR3 loop spans 14 amino acids. J was trimmed by 6 bases and V by 6 bases; bases with no gene match: 11. Germline V gene lookup returns CDR1 SGHVS and CDR2 FNYEAQ. The CDR3 is CASSQAGSRCEQYF. The CDR3 coding sequence is TGTGCCAGCAGTCAAGCGGGAAGTCGCTGCGAGCAGTACTTC.

V is TRBV19 and J is TRBJ2-3; TRBD2 aligns across 7 bases. Germline CDR1 is LNHDA and CDR2 is SQIVND (reference sequence). Trimming removed 5 bases from V and 2 bases from J; junction bases left unmatched: 4. The CDR3 extends over 14 amino acids. Here the CDR3 reads CASSAGLHTDTQYF. The CDR3, as DNA: TGTGCCAGTAGTGCGGGACTACACACAGATACGCAGTATTTT. Full variable domain (outside the CDR3, taken from reference TRBV19 and TRBJ2-3): DGGITQSPKYLFRKEGQNVTLSCEQNLNHDAMYWYRQDPGQGLRLIYYSQIVNDFQKGDIAEGYSVSREKKESFPLTVTSAQKNPTAFYLCASSAGLHTDTQYFGPGTRLTVL.

V usage is TRBV6-5 and J usage is TRBJ2-7; D unclear. Germline V gene sequence: CDR1 MNHEY, CDR2 SVGAGI. V lost 2 bases to trimming and J lost 1 base, with 12 bases between them. This CDR3 region has 15 residues. The DNA for the CDR3 is TGTGCCAGCAGTTACGAACGAGCATTTTCCTACGAGCAGTACTTC. Its protein is CASSYERAFSYEQYF.

This chain links TRBV9 with TRBJ2-3, with D unclear. The CDR3 loop spans 13 amino acids. Germline values: CDR1 SGDLS, CDR2 YYNGEE. V lost 4 bases and J lost 14, with 20 bases in between. This CDR3 is CASSPRRLFPRYF. The CDR3 DNA follows: TGTGCCAGCAGCCCGCGGCGGCTATTCCCGAGGTATTTT.

In DNA, the CDR3 is TGTGCTAGTGGTCTGGGACTAGCCCCAGATACGCAGTATTTT. Amino acid sequence: CASGLGLAPDTQYF. The genes are TRBV12-5 and TRBJ2-3, with 9 bases that match TRBD2. CDR1 is LGHNT and CDR2 is FRNRAP in the germline V gene. The V segment lost 5 bases and the J segment 4 bases; nucleotides outside the gene matches: 4. This CDR3 region has 14 residues.